The 32 T cell receptor beta chains presented below share a single source sample, sequenced in a study of blood T cells in healthy people across ages. A J-beta primer mix and a sample-barcoded 5' primer were used in a second PCR of roughly 7 to 12 cycles. TCRdb itself ran the 5' RACE reads through MiXCR, one entry per CDR3 protein. The sample lists about 1,500,000 distinct CDR3 sequences, roughly 45% occurring once. The sequencing input was blood. Source of these receptors: a woman younger than 35 in good health.

J is TRBJ2-5 and V is TRBV6-1, with 7 bases that match TRBD1. Judging by the DNA end, TRBJ2-7 fits better; the J call may be wrong. The CDR3 is made up of 18 amino acids. Per the germline V gene, CDR1 is MNHNS and CDR2 is SASEGT. CDR3 in DNA: TGTGCCAGCAGTCTTCAGGGGGAACAACTCCCTTCGGGATACGAGCAGTACTTC. Translation gives CASSLQGEQLPSGYEQYF.

The chain recombines TRBV30 with TRBJ2-1; unclear D gene. Trimming stripped 3 bases from V and 7 bases from J, with 16 bases between. This CDR3 has 14 amino acids. CDR1 and CDR2 (germline): GTSNPN, SVGIG (reference sequence). CDR3: CAWRIPRVGNEQFF. The CDR3, as DNA: TGTGCCTGGAGGATCCCAAGGGTGGGGAATGAGCAGTTCTTC.

This clonotype came up a few times. V is TRBV24-1 and J is TRBJ2-7, with D possibly being TRBD1 (6 bases). V shed 4 bases and J shed 1 base, with 10 bases lying between them. Germline V gene lookup returns CDR1 KGHDR and CDR2 SFDVKD. The CDR3 contains 14 residues. Here the CDR3 reads CATSDATGSYEQYF. CDR3 DNA sequence: TGTGCCACCAGTGACGCAACAGGGTCCTACGAGCAGTACTTC.

The rearrangement links TRBV4-1 to TRBJ2-7; 7 nucleotides agree with TRBD2. This CDR3 is 14 amino acids long. The germline V gene has CDR1 MGHRA and CDR2 YSYEKL. V lost 3 bases to trimming and J lost 3 bases; unmatched junction nucleotides: 5. CDR3 sequence: CASSHAGEDYEQYF. The DNA of the CDR3 is TGCGCCAGCAGCCACGCGGGGGAGGACTACGAGCAGTACTTC.

The chain uses TRBV2 and TRBJ2-7, with 11 bases matching TRBD2. The length of the CDR3 is 13 residues. Germline CDR1 reads SNHLY; CDR2 reads FYNNEI. J lost 2 bases, V lost 11 bases, and 5 bases had no gene match. The DNA of the CDR3 is TGTGCCCGCCGACTAGCGGGACCCTACGAGCAGTACTTC. It encodes CARRLAGPYEQYF.

There are a few counts of this clonotype. The chain has TRBV11-2 and TRBJ1-2; D not resolved. This CDR3 has 15 amino acids. The ends were cut back, 3 bases at V and 0 bases at J, with 11 bases in the middle. The germline V gene encodes CDR1 SGHAT and CDR2 FQNNGV. The CDR3 reads CASSFLPVANYGYTF. The CDR3 region has the DNA TGTGCCAGCAGCTTCCTTCCAGTAGCTAACTATGGCTACACCTTC.

The chain recombines TRBV5-1 with TRBJ1-3; tentatively, D is TRBD1 (5 bases). V was trimmed by 4 bases and J by 2 bases, leaving 16 bases between them. Germline V gives CDR1 SGHRS, CDR2 YFSETQ. The CDR3 has 16 amino acids. CDR3 region: CASSPNPAGTGNTIYF. CDR3 nucleotides: TGCGCCAGCAGCCCTAACCCGGCAGGGACTGGAAACACCATATATTTT.

J is TRBJ2-7 and V is TRBV11-2; D is ambiguous. CDR1 and CDR2 from the germline V gene are SGHAT and FQNNGV. The CDR3 is made up of 14 amino acids. Trimming removed 0 bases at V and 3 bases at J, with 9 bases between. The CDR3 DNA reads as TGTGCCAGCAGCTTAGAATGGCCAATCTACGAGCAGTACTTC. It yields the protein CASSLEWPIYEQYF.

This clonotype was detected a few times. The rearrangement uses TRBV12-3 or TRBV12-4 and TRBJ1-2; a weak D match, TRBD1 (5 bases). The CDR3 totals 15 residues. V gave up 5 bases and J gave up 8 bases, with 21 bases separating them. CDR3 sequence reads: CASSEEMGRSEGYTF. CDR3 DNA: TGTGCCAGCAGTGAGGAGATGGGGCGATCGGAGGGCTACACCTTC.

This CDR3 is CASSAGDSPASEQYF. CDR3 in DNA: TGTGCCAGCAGCGCTGGGGACTCACCCGCCTCCGAGCAGTACTTC. The rearrangement uses TRBV7-4 and TRBJ2-7, with D maybe TRBD2 (6 bases). The CDR3 is 15 amino acids. The germline V gene encodes CDR1 SGHVT and CDR2 SQSDAQ. Between the trimmed V and J ends, which lost 5 bases and 6 bases, there was a span of 20 bases.

This chain uses TRBV20-1 with TRBJ2-4, with D possibly being TRBD2 (5 bases). The J call may be in error: the DNA end matches TRBJ2-7 better. The CDR3 contains 13 residues. CDR1 and CDR2 (germline): DFQATT, SNEGSKA (reference sequence). The CDR3 here is CSGQVPGTHEQYF. Written as DNA, the CDR3 is TGCAGTGGCCAAGTTCCGGGAACCCACGAGCAGTACTTC.

This clonotype was detected only a few times. The chain links TRBV7-2 to TRBJ2-1; 8 nucleotides match TRBD1. With V trimmed by 5 bases and J by 4 bases, 7 bases remained unmatched. Per the germline V gene, CDR1 is SGHTA and CDR2 is FQGNSA. The CDR3 is 15 amino acids. This chain's CDR3 is CASSARGPTYNEQFF. The CDR3 DNA reads as TGTGCCAGCAGCGCCAGGGGGCCTACGTACAATGAGCAGTTCTTC.

V gene TRBV5-1 combines with J gene TRBJ1-4; possible D gene TRBD1, 6 bases. This CDR3 spans 15 amino acids. Trimming shortened V by 3 bases and J by 3 bases, and 12 bases separated the two germline ends. Germline V CDR1 and CDR2: SGHRS, YFSETQ. The CDR3 DNA reads TGCGCCAGCAGCTGGAGAGGGGGGGCTAATGAAAAACTGTTTTTT. Protein sequence: CASSWRGGANEKLFF.

The rearrangement links TRBV15 to TRBJ2-7; 8 bases fit TRBD2. With 1 base clipped from V and 2 bases from J, the junction kept 10 bases outside the gene matches. Germline V gene lookup returns CDR1 LNHNV and CDR2 YYDKDF (reference sequence). The CDR3 length is 17 residues. The CDR3 DNA follows: TGTGCCACCAGCAGAGTTCAAGCGGGGGCCGGCGCCTACGAGCAGTACTTC. Translation: CATSRVQAGAGAYEQYF.

The chain is built from TRBV20-1 and TRBJ2-7, with 8 bases matching TRBD1. CDR1 is DFQATT and CDR2 is SNEGSKA in the germline V gene (reference sequence). This CDR3 comprises 15 residues. V was pared by 6 bases and J by 7 bases, with 17 bases of the junction left unmatched. CDR3 coding DNA: TGCAGTGCCCGAGGACAGGGCCTCAACGGGAATGAGCAGTACTTC. Translation: CSARGQGLNGNEQYF.

This clonotype occurred a few times. CDR3 loop: CASSQDPVGRVNEQFF. Here the CDR3 DNA reads TGCGCCAGCAGCCAAGATCCGGTGGGCAGGGTCAATGAGCAGTTCTTC. The rearrangement joins TRBV4-1 to TRBJ2-1; tentative D call: TRBD1 (5 bases). The V and J ends lost 0 bases and 6 bases respectively, with 15 bases between them. From germline, CDR1 is MGHRA and CDR2 YSYEKL. CDR3 size: 16 residues.

The V gene is TRBV20-1, the J gene TRBJ1-1; D remains unclear. V dropped 6 bases and J dropped 0 bases, with 14 bases sitting between them. This CDR3 is 14 amino acids long. The germline V gene has CDR1 DFQATT and CDR2 SNEGSKA (reference sequence). Here the CDR3 reads CSAPTDRLNTEAFF. The CDR3 bases are TGCAGTGCACCGACGGATAGGTTGAACACTGAAGCTTTCTTT.

The chain uses TRBV7-2 and TRBJ2-4; the D is unclear. The CDR3 runs to 14 residues. The germline gives CDR1 SGHTA, CDR2 FQGNSA. V was trimmed by 3 bases and J by 1 base, leaving 7 bases between them. In DNA, the CDR3 is TGTGCCAGCAGCTTCCCTGGGGCCAAAAACATTCAGTACTTC. Translating gives CASSFPGAKNIQYF.

This clonotype was observed a handful of times. This chain links TRBV10-3 with TRBJ2-5, with 13 bases that match TRBD2. Germline assignment: CDR1 ENHRY and CDR2 SYGVKD. The ends lost 6 bases at V and 2 bases at J; junction bases unmatched: 18. This CDR3 is 20 amino acids long. CDR3 nucleotide sequence: TGTGCCATCAGCAAGCAACCGGGACTAGCGGGGCCTGGGCTACAAGAGACCCAGTACTTC. Its translation is CAISKQPGLAGPGLQETQYF.

This clonotype has more than one count but fewer than ten. The J gene is TRBJ2-2, the V gene TRBV4-2, with D perhaps matching TRBD2 (5 bases). The V end lost 4 bases, the J end lost 1 base, and 10 bases lay between the germline ends. Germline assignment: CDR1 LGHNA and CDR2 YNFKEQ. This CDR3 is 15 amino acids long. DNA of the CDR3: TGTGCCAGCAGCCCCGAGCGGAGGAACACCGGGGAGCTGTTTTTT. The encoded protein is CASSPERRNTGELFF.

The rearrangement uses TRBV3-1 and TRBJ2-5, with D perhaps TRBD2 (5 bases). The CDR3 spans 16 residues. The germline CDR1 and CDR2 sequences are LGHDT and YNNKEL (reference sequence). V lost 2 bases, J lost 11 bases, and 24 bases lay in between. Here the CDR3 DNA reads TGTGCCAGCAGCCAACCGGACTGGAGCTCCTACAATGAGCAGTACTTC. This codes for CASSQPDWSSYNEQYF.

This clonotype appeared a few times. The CDR3 is CASSPRGRGLFDEQFF. The CDR3 DNA reads TGTGCCAGCAGCCCGCGAGGCAGGGGGTTGTTCGATGAGCAGTTCTTC. This sequence joins TRBV25-1 and TRBJ2-1; the match to TRBD1 covers 7 bases. The germline V gene has CDR1 MGHDK and CDR2 SYGVNS. Germline trimming cut 6 bases from V and 8 bases from J; bases unmatched to any gene: 16. The CDR3 has 16 residues.

This clonotype was observed a single time. V gene TRBV10-3 combines with J gene TRBJ2-5; 12 nucleotides line up with TRBD2. CDR1 and CDR2 (germline): ENHRY, SYGVKD. Trimming removed 5 bases from V and 1 base from J; junction bases left unmatched: 2. CDR3 size: 15 residues. This CDR3 is CAISLAGGPQETQYF. The CDR3 bases are TGTGCCATCAGTCTAGCGGGAGGGCCCCAAGAGACCCAGTACTTC.

The chain has TRBV6-5 and TRBJ2-5; D remains unclear. V was shortened by 2 bases and J by 5 bases, with 12 bases between the two germline ends. There are 14 residues in the CDR3. Germline V gene sequence: CDR1 MNHEY, CDR2 SVGAGI. CDR3 region: CASSYAGPPETQYF. Here the CDR3 DNA reads TGTGCCAGCAGTTACGCAGGCCCCCCCGAGACCCAGTACTTC.

This clonotype was recorded a few times. V is TRBV21-1 and J is TRBJ1-2; TRBD1 was called by the table and not checked on the DNA. TRBV21-1 is a known pseudogene. This CDR3 contains 16 residues. CDR3 nucleotide sequence: TGTGCCAGCAGCAACGTGGGGGACAGACTTAACTATGGCTACACCTTC. It codes for CASSNVGDRLNYGYTF.

The V and J genes are TRBV9 and TRBJ2-3, with 11 positions matching TRBD2. The ends lost 7 bases at V and 6 bases at J; junction bases unmatched: 13. There are 16 residues in the CDR3. The germline V gene encodes CDR1 SGDLS and CDR2 YYNGEE. CDR3 amino acids: CASVPSASGGWDTQYF. In DNA, the CDR3 is TGTGCCAGCGTTCCCTCGGCTAGCGGGGGGTGGGATACGCAGTATTTT.

As regards this clonotype: This could be a read error, since a much larger clone is one nucleotide away. V gene TRBV29-1 combines with J gene TRBJ2-7; 7 bases match TRBD1. Germline-derived CDR1 and CDR2 are SQVTM and ANQGSEA. With V trimmed by 3 bases and J by 7 bases, 9 bases remained unmatched. The CDR3 is 13 residues long. CDR3 sequence (DNA): TGCAGCGTTGAGTACAGGGGAGATAATGAGCAGTACTTC. It encodes CSVEYRGDNEQYF.

This clonotype was recorded a few times. The chain is built from TRBV2 and TRBJ2-1; 7 nucleotides match TRBD2. The CDR3 consists of 11 residues. V shed 6 bases, J shed 8 bases, and the junction held 1 base outside the gene matches. CDR1 is SNHLY, CDR2 FYNNEI, per germline. The CDR3 region is CASRGLDEQFF. CDR3 DNA sequence: TGTGCCAGCAGAGGACTAGATGAGCAGTTCTTC.

The V gene is TRBV6-5, the J gene TRBJ2-6; D not resolved. Germline lookup yields CDR1 MNHEY and CDR2 SVGAGI. This CDR3 has 15 amino acids. V was cut by 7 bases and J by 0 bases, with 10 bases left in between. The CDR3 protein is CASNQVSSGANVLTF. The CDR3 bases are TGTGCCAGCAACCAAGTTAGCTCTGGGGCCAACGTCCTGACTTTC.

The V gene is TRBV4-1, the J gene TRBJ1-3; a possible D gene is TRBD1 (5 bases). The V end lost 4 bases, the J end lost 0 bases, and 16 bases lay between the germline ends. Germline assignment: CDR1 MGHRA and CDR2 YSYEKL. CDR3 size: 17 residues. The CDR3: CASSPYGAATSGNTIYF. CDR3 nucleotide sequence: TGCGCCAGCAGCCCCTATGGGGCTGCCACCTCTGGAAACACCATATATTTT.

This sequence joins TRBV9 and TRBJ1-5, with D hard to call. Trimming shortened V by 4 bases and J by 2 bases, and 10 bases separated the two germline ends. Germline lookup yields CDR1 SGDLS and CDR2 YYNGEE. CDR3 length: 14 residues. CDR3 sequence: CASSPKGGNQPQHF. The CDR3 nucleotides are TGTGCCAGCAGCCCCAAGGGTGGCAATCAGCCCCAGCATTTT.

The CDR3 loop reads CAISESLASGDHNEQFF. The CDR3 coding sequence is TGTGCCATCAGTGAGTCCCTCGCCAGCGGGGACCACAATGAGCAGTTCTTC. The chain combines TRBV10-3 with TRBJ2-1, with 7 bases that match TRBD2. The CDR3 is 17 residues long. Germline loops: CDR1 ENHRY, CDR2 SYGVKD. J lost 5 bases, V lost 0 bases, and 10 bases had no gene match.